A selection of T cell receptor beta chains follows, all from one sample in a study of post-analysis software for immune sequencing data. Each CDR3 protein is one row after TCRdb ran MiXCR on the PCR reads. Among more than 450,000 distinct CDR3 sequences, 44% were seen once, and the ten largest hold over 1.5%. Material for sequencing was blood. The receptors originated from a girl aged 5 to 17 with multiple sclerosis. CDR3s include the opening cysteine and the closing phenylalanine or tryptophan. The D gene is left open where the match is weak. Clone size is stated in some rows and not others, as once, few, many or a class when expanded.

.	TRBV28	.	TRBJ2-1	TGTGCCAGCAGCCCCCCCGAAGGAGGCTACAATGAGCAGTTCTTC	CASSPPEGGYNEQFF
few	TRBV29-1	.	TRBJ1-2	TGCAGCGTTGATCCGAGTAACTATGGCTACACCTTC	CSVDPSNYGYTF
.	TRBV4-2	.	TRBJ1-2	TGTGCCAGCAGCCAAGGCAGGGCGGATTACTATGGCTACACCTTC	CASSQGRADYYGYTF
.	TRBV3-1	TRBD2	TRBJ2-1	TGTGCCAGCAGCCCCGACACGATGGGACTAGCGGGGGGGAATGAGCAGTTCTTC	CASSPDTMGLAGGNEQFF
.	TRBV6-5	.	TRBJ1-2	TGTGCCAGCAGTTACTCGCGACCGAACTACGGCTACACCTTC	CASSYSRPNYGYTF
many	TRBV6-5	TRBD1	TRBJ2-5	TGTGCCAGCAGCTGGGACAGGGAGACCCAGTACTTC	CASSWDRETQYF
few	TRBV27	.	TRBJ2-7	TGTGCCAGCGGCTACTCAAGCTCCTACGAGCAGTACTTC	CASGYSSSYEQYF
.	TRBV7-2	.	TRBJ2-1	TGTGCCAGCAGAGGGGGTAACCTAGGGGAGCAGTTCTTC	CASRGGNLGEQFF
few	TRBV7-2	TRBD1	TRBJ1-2	TGTGCCAGCAGCCCCGACAGGGGGCATCCTAACTATGGCTACACCTTC	CASSPDRGHPNYGYTF
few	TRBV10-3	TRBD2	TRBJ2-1	TGTGCCATCAGTGAATGGAGCGGGAGTCTAGGAGAGCAGTTCTTC	CAISEWSGSLGEQFF
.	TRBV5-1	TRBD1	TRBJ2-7	TGCGCCAGCAGCTTGAGGGCAGGGGGCTTCTACGAGCAGTACTTC	CASSLRAGGFYEQYF
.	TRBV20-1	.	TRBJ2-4	TGCAGTGCTAGAGGGGGTGTGGTAGCCAAAAACATTCAGTACTTC	CSARGGVVAKNIQYF
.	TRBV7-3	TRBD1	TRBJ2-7	TGTGCCAGCAGCCGCGGACAGGGGTTAAACGAGCAGTACTTC	CASSRGQGLNEQYF
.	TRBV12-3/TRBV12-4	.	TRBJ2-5	TGTGCCAGCAGCCTCCCTGGGGGGGGCAGGGGGACCCAGTACTTC	CASSLPGGGRGTQYF
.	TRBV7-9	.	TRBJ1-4	TGTGCCAGCGGCTTCACGGGCGCTGAAAAACTGTTTTTT	CASGFTGAEKLFF
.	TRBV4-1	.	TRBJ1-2	TGCGCCAGCAGCCCATTAGGAGGGGCAGTCTTTGGCTGCACCTTC	CASSPLGGAVFGCTF
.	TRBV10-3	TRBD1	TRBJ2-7	TGTGCCATCAGCAAAGACAGGGACCGTTACTACGAGCAGTACTTC	CAISKDRDRYYEQYF
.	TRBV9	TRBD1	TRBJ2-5	TGTGCCAGCAGCATTCCCGGGACAGCCGGACAAGAGACCCAGTACTTC	CASSIPGTAGQETQYF
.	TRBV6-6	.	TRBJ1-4	TGTGCCAGCACCCCAGGAGTTAGAGAACTGTTTTTT	CASTPGVRELFF
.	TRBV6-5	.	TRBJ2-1	TGTGCCAGCAAACCTGGGCCCTACAATGAGCAGTTCTTC	CASKPGPYNEQFF
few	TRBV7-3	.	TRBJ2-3	TGTGCCAGCAGCTTGGTGGGGCTTAGCACAGATACGCAGTATTTT	CASSLVGLSTDTQYF
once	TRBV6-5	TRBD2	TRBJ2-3	TGTGCCAGCAGGAATCCTAGCGGGGGGGCGACAGATACGCAGTATTTT	CASRNPSGGATDTQYF
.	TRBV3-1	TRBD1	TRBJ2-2	TGTGCCAGCAGCAACCCACAGGGGGCCAACACCGGGGAGCTGTTTTTT	CASSNPQGANTGELFF
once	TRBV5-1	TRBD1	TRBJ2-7	TGCGCCAGCAGCCGGCCGGGACAGGGGGCCGTCGAGCAGTACTTC	CASSRPGQGAVEQYF
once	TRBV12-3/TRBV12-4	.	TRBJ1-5	TGTGCCAGCGGCCAGGATAGCAATCAGCCCCAGCATTTT	CASGQDSNQPQHF
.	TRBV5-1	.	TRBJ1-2	TGCGCCAGCAGCCCGGATGCTTCCACCCTCAATGGCTACACCTTC	CASSPDASTLNGYTF
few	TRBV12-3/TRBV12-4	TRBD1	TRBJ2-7	TGTGCCAGCAGTTACCGGACAGGGAGAAAATACGAGCAGTACTTC	CASSYRTGRKYEQYF
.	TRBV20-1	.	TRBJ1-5	TGCAGTGCTATAGCGGGGATTAGCAATCAGCCCCAGCATTTT	CSAIAGISNQPQHF
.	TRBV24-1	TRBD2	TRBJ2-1	TGTGCCACCAGTGATTCTAGCGGGAAGGCCTACAATGAGCAGTTCTTC	CATSDSSGKAYNEQFF
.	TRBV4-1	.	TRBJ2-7	TGCGCCAGCAGCCAAGAGGCAGGAACCCCTTCCTACGAGCAGTACTTC	CASSQEAGTPSYEQYF
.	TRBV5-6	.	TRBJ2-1	TGTGCCAGCAGCTTGGTTAAGAATGAGCAGTTCTTC	CASSLVKNEQFF
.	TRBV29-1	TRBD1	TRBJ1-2	TGCAGCGTACCGGGACAGCAGAACTATGGCTACACCTTC	CSVPGQQNYGYTF
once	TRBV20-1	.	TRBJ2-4	TGCAGTGCTCTGGGGCAATCGAACATTCAGTACTTC	CSALGQSNIQYF
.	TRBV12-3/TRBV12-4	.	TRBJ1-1	TGTGCCAGCAGTTTAGGGGTAAACTCAGCTTTCTTT	CASSLGVNSAFF
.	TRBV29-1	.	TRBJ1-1	TGCAGCGTTGAAGGGACTTTCTCAGCGGGCACTGAAGCTTTCTTT	CSVEGTFSAGTEAFF
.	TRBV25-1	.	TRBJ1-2	TGTGCCAGCAGTGAAGGGGGTACTCGTCTCACCTTC	CASSEGGTRLTF
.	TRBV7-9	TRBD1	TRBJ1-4	TGTGCCAGCAGCTCGGACAGGGCCGCAACTAATGAAAAACTGTTTTTT	CASSSDRAATNEKLFF